These T cell receptor beta chains were read from a single sample in a study of vaccination effects on CD4 cells after COVID-19. These receptors lack a known antigen. The repertoire was sequenced with immunoSEQ multiplex PCR; TCRdb's copy has only in-frame clones and lacks some. Of 20,000 to 30,000 clones detected, 65% to 80% appear once; the ten largest clones hold about a fifth. Source: CD4+ T cells from PBMCs cultured with HCoV-NL63 spike peptides, taken before COVID-19 vaccination. These receptors originate from a human donor who had a prior SARS-CoV-2 infection. The CDR3 runs from the conserved cysteine through the conserved F or W. The D gene is left open where the match is weak. Some rows have no size entry. The others give once, few or many, or a class for an expanded clone.

clone_size: NA; v_call: TRBV6-6; d_call: NA; j_call: TRBJ1-5; cdr3_nt: TGTGCCAGCAGTTACTCGATCTGGAATAGCAATCAGCCCCAGCATTTT; cdr3_aa: CASSYSIWNSNQPQHF
clone_size: NA; v_call: TRBV3-1/TRBV3-2; d_call: NA; j_call: TRBJ2-1; cdr3_nt: TGTGCCAGCAGCCAAGAAGGCACTAGCAATGAGCAGTTCTTC; cdr3_aa: CASSQEGTSNEQFF
clone_size: few; v_call: TRBV6-1; d_call: NA; j_call: TRBJ1-2; cdr3_nt: TGTGCCAGCAGTGAAGGGAACCCACACTATGGCTACACCTTC; cdr3_aa: CASSEGNPHYGYTF
clone_size: NA; v_call: TRBV10-3; d_call: NA; j_call: TRBJ2-6; cdr3_nt: TGTGCCATCAGTGTTCGGGGCGCTGGGGCCAACGTCCTGACTTTC; cdr3_aa: CAISVRGAGANVLTF
clone_size: NA; v_call: TRBV5-1; d_call: TRBD2; j_call: TRBJ2-2; cdr3_nt: TGCGCCAGCAGCGGGGGACTAGCGGGGGACGTGAACACCGGGGAGCTGTTTTTT; cdr3_aa: CASSGGLAGDVNTGELFF
clone_size: NA; v_call: TRBV7-2; d_call: NA; j_call: TRBJ1-1; cdr3_nt: TGTGCCAGCAGCTTAACCGCAAACAGTGACACTTTT; cdr3_aa: CASSLTANSDTF
clone_size: NA; v_call: TRBV19; d_call: NA; j_call: TRBJ2-7; cdr3_nt: TGTGCCAGTAGTCGCGGACACATCTCCTACGAGCAGTACTTC; cdr3_aa: CASSRGHISYEQYF
clone_size: NA; v_call: TRBV4-3; d_call: NA; j_call: TRBJ2-3; cdr3_nt: TGCGCCAGCAGCCAAAGTTCCGGGACTCTCGAGATGGATACGCAGTATTTT; cdr3_aa: CASSQSSGTLEMDTQYF
clone_size: NA; v_call: TRBV27; d_call: TRBD2; j_call: TRBJ2-7; cdr3_nt: TGTGCCAGCGCTCTAGCGGGGGGAAGATACTACGAGCAGTACTTC; cdr3_aa: CASALAGGRYYEQYF
clone_size: NA; v_call: TRBV5-1; d_call: NA; j_call: TRBJ2-3; cdr3_nt: TGCGCCAGCAGCTTCAGCGGCCCTGAAGATACGCAGTATTTT; cdr3_aa: CASSFSGPEDTQYF
clone_size: NA; v_call: TRBV5-1; d_call: TRBD1; j_call: TRBJ1-2; cdr3_nt: TGCGCCAGCAGCAGAGCCGGGACAGGGATTGGTGGCTACACCTTC; cdr3_aa: CASSRAGTGIGGYTF
clone_size: NA; v_call: TRBV15; d_call: TRBD2; j_call: TRBJ2-2; cdr3_nt: TGTGCCACCAGCATGGGACTAGGTACCTCCGACACCGGGGAGCTGTTTTTT; cdr3_aa: CATSMGLGTSDTGELFF
clone_size: NA; v_call: TRBV6-2/TRBV6-3; d_call: TRBD2; j_call: TRBJ2-3; cdr3_nt: TGTGCCAGCAGTTTCACCGGGACTAGCTTCTATACGCAGTATTTT; cdr3_aa: CASSFTGTSFYTQYF
clone_size: NA; v_call: TRBV7-9; d_call: NA; j_call: TRBJ1-4; cdr3_nt: TGTGCCAGCAGCTTAGCGGGATACGAAAAACTGTTTTTT; cdr3_aa: CASSLAGYEKLFF
clone_size: once; v_call: TRBV5-8; d_call: NA; j_call: TRBJ1-1; cdr3_nt: TGTGCCAGCAGCCTGGACCGTCGCGCGGGCACTGAAGCTTTCTTT; cdr3_aa: CASSLDRRAGTEAFF
clone_size: once; v_call: TRBV5-5; d_call: NA; j_call: TRBJ2-5; cdr3_nt: TGTGCCAGCAGTATAACTTGGGCCCCAGGAGAAGAGACCCAGTACTTC; cdr3_aa: CASSITWAPGEETQYF
clone_size: NA; v_call: TRBV7-2; d_call: TRBD1; j_call: TRBJ1-2; cdr3_nt: TGTGCCAGCAATCTGTCCGGGACAGGGAGAGGCTACACCTTC; cdr3_aa: CASNLSGTGRGYTF
clone_size: NA; v_call: TRBV7-9; d_call: TRBD2; j_call: TRBJ2-1; cdr3_nt: TGTGCCAGCAGCCTAGAGCGGGGGTACTACAATGAGCAGTTCTTC; cdr3_aa: CASSLERGYYNEQFF
clone_size: NA; v_call: TRBV5-1; d_call: NA; j_call: TRBJ1-6; cdr3_nt: TGCGCCAGCAGCCCGTCTGGGGGCGCAGAAGATTCACCCCTCCACTTT; cdr3_aa: CASSPSGGAEDSPLHF
clone_size: once; v_call: TRBV2; d_call: TRBD2; j_call: TRBJ2-5; cdr3_nt: TGTGCCAGCAGCCGGGGGGATCAAGAGACCCAGTACTTC; cdr3_aa: CASSRGDQETQYF
clone_size: NA; v_call: TRBV4-3; d_call: NA; j_call: TRBJ1-4; cdr3_nt: TGCGCCAGCAGCCAAGAAAGGTCGGAAAAACTGTTTTTT; cdr3_aa: CASSQERSEKLFF
clone_size: NA; v_call: TRBV28; d_call: TRBD2; j_call: TRBJ2-1; cdr3_nt: TGTGCCAGCAGTTTAACTAGCGGGAGGGCCCCCAATGAGCAGTTCTTC; cdr3_aa: CASSLTSGRAPNEQFF
clone_size: NA; v_call: TRBV30; d_call: NA; j_call: TRBJ1-2; cdr3_nt: TGTGCCTGGAGTCCAAACTATGGCTACACCTTC; cdr3_aa: CAWSPNYGYTF
clone_size: NA; v_call: TRBV7-2; d_call: NA; j_call: TRBJ1-1; cdr3_nt: TGTGCCAGCAGCTTCGACGAGTACTACACTGAAGCTTTCTTT; cdr3_aa: CASSFDEYYTEAFF
clone_size: NA; v_call: TRBV7-6; d_call: NA; j_call: TRBJ2-7; cdr3_nt: TGTGCCAGCAGCTCCTTAGGGGGGGCCTACGAGCAGTACTTC; cdr3_aa: CASSSLGGAYEQYF
clone_size: NA; v_call: TRBV7-9; d_call: NA; j_call: TRBJ1-6; cdr3_nt: TGTGCCAGCAGCTTGGGGGTTGCTGGTTCACCCCTCCACTTT; cdr3_aa: CASSLGVAGSPLHF
clone_size: NA; v_call: TRBV6-5; d_call: TRBD2; j_call: TRBJ2-1; cdr3_nt: TGTGCCAGCAGTTCCCCGACTAGCGGGAATGAGCAGTTCTTC; cdr3_aa: CASSSPTSGNEQFF
clone_size: NA; v_call: TRBV15; d_call: NA; j_call: TRBJ2-7; cdr3_nt: TGTGCCACCAGCAGAGGACAGCCCTACGAGCAGTACTTC; cdr3_aa: CATSRGQPYEQYF
clone_size: NA; v_call: TRBV4-2; d_call: NA; j_call: TRBJ1-4; cdr3_nt: TGTGCCAGCAGCCAACCCGGTCGTAGAGGGAATAATGAAAAACTGTTTTTT; cdr3_aa: CASSQPGRRGNNEKLFF
clone_size: NA; v_call: TRBV3-1/TRBV3-2; d_call: NA; j_call: TRBJ2-7; cdr3_nt: TGTGCCAGCAGCCATAGCGGAAGCTCCTACGAGCAGTACTTC; cdr3_aa: CASSHSGSSYEQYF
clone_size: few; v_call: TRBV2; d_call: NA; j_call: TRBJ1-4; cdr3_nt: TGTGCCAGCACAGGGGCAACTAATGAAAAACTGTTTTTT; cdr3_aa: CASTGATNEKLFF
clone_size: NA; v_call: TRBV7-3; d_call: TRBD2; j_call: TRBJ2-2; cdr3_nt: TGTGCCAGCAGCACATCCGGGACTAGCACCGGGGAGCTGTTTTTT; cdr3_aa: CASSTSGTSTGELFF
clone_size: NA; v_call: TRBV7-9; d_call: NA; j_call: TRBJ2-7; cdr3_nt: TGTGCCAGCACCCGGGACTCAGGGGATAGGGAGCAGTACTTC; cdr3_aa: CASTRDSGDREQYF
clone_size: NA; v_call: TRBV16; d_call: NA; j_call: TRBJ2-3; cdr3_nt: TGTGCCAGCAGCCTACGAACGCTAGGCCCTAGCACAGATACGCAGTATTTT; cdr3_aa: CASSLRTLGPSTDTQYF
clone_size: NA; v_call: TRBV5-1; d_call: TRBD2; j_call: TRBJ2-7; cdr3_nt: TGCGCCAGCGGACGGGGGGGCAGGGGCGAGCAGTACTTC; cdr3_aa: CASGRGGRGEQYF
clone_size: NA; v_call: TRBV18; d_call: NA; j_call: TRBJ1-5; cdr3_nt: TGTGCCAGCTCACTCACGGCAGGCGGAAGAGATCAGCCCCAGCATTTT; cdr3_aa: CASSLTAGGRDQPQHF
clone_size: NA; v_call: TRBV5-1; d_call: TRBD2; j_call: TRBJ2-7; cdr3_nt: TGCGCCAGCAGCTTGCCAGCGGGGGATGAGCAGTACTTC; cdr3_aa: CASSLPAGDEQYF